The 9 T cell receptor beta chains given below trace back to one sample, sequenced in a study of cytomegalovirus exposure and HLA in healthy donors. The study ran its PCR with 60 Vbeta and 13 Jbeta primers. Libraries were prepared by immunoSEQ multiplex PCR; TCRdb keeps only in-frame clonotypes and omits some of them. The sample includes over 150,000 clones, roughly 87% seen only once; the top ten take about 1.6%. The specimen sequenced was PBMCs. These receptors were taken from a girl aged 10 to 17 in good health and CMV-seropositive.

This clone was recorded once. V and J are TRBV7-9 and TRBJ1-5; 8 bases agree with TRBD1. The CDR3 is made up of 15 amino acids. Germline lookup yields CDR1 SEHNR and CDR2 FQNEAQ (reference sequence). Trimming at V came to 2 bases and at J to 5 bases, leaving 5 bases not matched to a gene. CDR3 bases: TGTGCCAGCAGCTTATCTGCGACAGGGGATCAGCCCCAGCATTTT. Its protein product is CASSLSATGDQPQHF.

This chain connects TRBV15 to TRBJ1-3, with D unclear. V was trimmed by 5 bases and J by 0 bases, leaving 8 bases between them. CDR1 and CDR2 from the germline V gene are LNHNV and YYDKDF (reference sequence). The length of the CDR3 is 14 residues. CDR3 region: CATSVRSSGNTIYF. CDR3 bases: TGTGCCACCAGCGTTCGGAGCTCTGGAAACACCATATATTTT.

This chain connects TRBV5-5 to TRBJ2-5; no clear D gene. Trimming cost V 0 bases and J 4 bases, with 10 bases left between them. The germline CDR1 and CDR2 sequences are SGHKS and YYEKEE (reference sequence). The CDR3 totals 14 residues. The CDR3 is CASSLGEVTETQYF. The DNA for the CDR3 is TGTGCCAGCAGCTTGGGAGAGGTTACAGAGACCCAGTACTTC.

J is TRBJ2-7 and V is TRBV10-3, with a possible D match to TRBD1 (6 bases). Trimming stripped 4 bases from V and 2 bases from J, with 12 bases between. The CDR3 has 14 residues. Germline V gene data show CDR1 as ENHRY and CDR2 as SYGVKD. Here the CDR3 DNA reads TGTGCCATCAGTGTGGCAGGGGAAGCCTACGAGCAGTACTTC. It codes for CAISVAGEAYEQYF.

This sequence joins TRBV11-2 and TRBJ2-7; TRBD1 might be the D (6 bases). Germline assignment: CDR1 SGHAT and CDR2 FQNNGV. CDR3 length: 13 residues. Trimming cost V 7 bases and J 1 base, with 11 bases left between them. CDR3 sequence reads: CASKVTGSYEQYF. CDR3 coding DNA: TGTGCCAGCAAGGTGACAGGTTCCTACGAGCAGTACTTC.

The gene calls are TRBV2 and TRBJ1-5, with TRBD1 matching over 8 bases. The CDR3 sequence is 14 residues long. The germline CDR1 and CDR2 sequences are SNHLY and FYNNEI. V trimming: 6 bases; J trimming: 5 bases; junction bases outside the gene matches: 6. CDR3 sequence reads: CASSLDRVYQPQHF. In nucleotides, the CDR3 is TGTGCCAGCAGCTTGGACAGGGTTTATCAGCCCCAGCATTTT.

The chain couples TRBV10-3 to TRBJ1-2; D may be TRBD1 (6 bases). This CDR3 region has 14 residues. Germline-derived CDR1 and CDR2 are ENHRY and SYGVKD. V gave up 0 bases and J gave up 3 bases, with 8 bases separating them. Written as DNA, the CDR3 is TGTGCCATCAGTGAGTCCAGGGGTCACTATGGCTACACCTTC. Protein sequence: CAISESRGHYGYTF.

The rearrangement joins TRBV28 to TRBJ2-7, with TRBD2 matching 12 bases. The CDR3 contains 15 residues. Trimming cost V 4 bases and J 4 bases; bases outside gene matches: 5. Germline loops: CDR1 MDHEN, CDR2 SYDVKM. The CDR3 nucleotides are TGTGCCAGCAGTTCGTGGACTAGCGGGAATTACGAGCAGTACTTC. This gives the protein CASSSWTSGNYEQYF.

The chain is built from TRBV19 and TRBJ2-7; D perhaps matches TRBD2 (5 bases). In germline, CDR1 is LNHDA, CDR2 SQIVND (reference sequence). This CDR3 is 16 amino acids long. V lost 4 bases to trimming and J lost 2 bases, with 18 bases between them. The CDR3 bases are TGTGCCAGTAGTAAGTCCCTCGACATCGGGGCCTACGAGCAGTACTTC. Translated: CASSKSLDIGAYEQYF. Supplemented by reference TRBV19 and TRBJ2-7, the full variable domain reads DGGITQSPKYLFRKEGQNVTLSCEQNLNHDAMYWYRQDPGQGLRLIYYSQIVNDFQKGDIAEGYSVSREKKESFPLTVTSAQKNPTAFYLCASSKSLDIGAYEQYFGPGTRLTVT.